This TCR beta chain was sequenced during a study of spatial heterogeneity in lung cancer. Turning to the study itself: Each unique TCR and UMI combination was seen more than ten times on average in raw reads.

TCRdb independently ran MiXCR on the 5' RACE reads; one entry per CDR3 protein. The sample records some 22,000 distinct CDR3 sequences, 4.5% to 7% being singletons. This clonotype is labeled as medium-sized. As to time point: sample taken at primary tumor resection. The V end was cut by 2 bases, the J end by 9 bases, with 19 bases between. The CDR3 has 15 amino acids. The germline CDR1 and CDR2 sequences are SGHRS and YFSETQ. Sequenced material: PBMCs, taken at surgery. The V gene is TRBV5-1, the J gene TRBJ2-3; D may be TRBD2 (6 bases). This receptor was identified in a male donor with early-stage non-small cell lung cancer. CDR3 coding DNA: TGCGCCAGCAGCTTATCGGGAGTTGCCGCAGGGACGCAGTATTTT. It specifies CASSLSGVAAGTQYF. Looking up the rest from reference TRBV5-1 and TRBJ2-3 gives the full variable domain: KAGVTQTPRYLIKTRGQQVTLSCSPISGHRSVSWYQQTPGQGLQFLFEYFSETQRNKGNFPGRFSGRQFSNSRSEMNVSTLELGDSALYLCASSLSGVAAGTQYFGPGTRLTVL.